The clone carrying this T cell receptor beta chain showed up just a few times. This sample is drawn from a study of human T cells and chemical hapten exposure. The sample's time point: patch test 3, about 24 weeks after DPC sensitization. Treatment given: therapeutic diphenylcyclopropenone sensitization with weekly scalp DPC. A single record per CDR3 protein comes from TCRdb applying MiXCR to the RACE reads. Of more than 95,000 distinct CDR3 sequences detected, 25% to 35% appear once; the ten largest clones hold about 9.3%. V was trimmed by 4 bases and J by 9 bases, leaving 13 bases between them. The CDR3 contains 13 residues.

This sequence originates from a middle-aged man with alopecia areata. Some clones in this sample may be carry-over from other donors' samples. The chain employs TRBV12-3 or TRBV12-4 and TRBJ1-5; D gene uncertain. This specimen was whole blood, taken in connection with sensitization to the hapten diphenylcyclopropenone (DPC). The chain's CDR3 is CASSSIHGGPQHF. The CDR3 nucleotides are TGTGCCAGCAGTTCCATTCACGGCGGGCCCCAGCATTTT.